The clone carrying this T cell receptor beta chain was seen repeatedly, ten times or more. Its antigen is unidentified. This specimen belongs to a study of early T cells in non-severe SARS-CoV-2 infection. About the study: With bulk RNA from unsorted whole blood as input, sequencing yielded unpaired chains.

From the 5' RACE reads, TCRdb called clonotypes with MiXCR, one entry per CDR3 protein. The sample includes roughly 60,000 distinct CDR3 sequences, about an eighth of them seen just once. The V end lost 4 bases, the J end lost 2 bases, and 9 bases lay between the germline ends. The CDR3 is made up of 14 amino acids. CDR1 is ENHRY and CDR2 is SYGVKD in the germline V gene. Findings and caveats of the study: VDJdb-based matching was biased toward anti-spike CD8 responses and missed private and CD4 specificities.

The receptor was derived from an adult who was a healthcare worker with PCR-confirmed SARS-CoV-2 infection or an uninfected control (not recorded which). Specimen: whole blood. The chain joins TRBV10-3 to TRBJ1-3; D remains unclear. As DNA, the CDR3 is TGTGCCATCAGTGTTGGCGGCGCTGGAAACACCATATATTTT. Amino acid sequence: CAISVGGAGNTIYF.